Each of the 14 T cell receptor beta chains below was sequenced from the same sample in a study of blood T cell repertoires in COVID-19. TCRdb keeps only in-frame clones here, not all; method: immunoSEQ multiplex PCR. This sample has around 230,000 clones, with roughly 85% found just once. The sequenced sample consisted of peripheral blood. These receptors all stem from a man aged 45-65 years with COVID-19, enrolled during active disease.

The chain has TRBV10-3 and TRBJ2-1, with 8 bases that match TRBD2. CDR3 size: 15 residues. The J segment lost 6 bases and the V segment lost 3 bases, leaving 7 bases of the junction unmatched. Per the germline V gene, CDR1 is ENHRY and CDR2 is SYGVKD. The CDR3 spells CAISDGSGGLNEQFF. For the CDR3, the DNA is TGTGCCATCAGTGATGGGAGCGGGGGCCTCAATGAGCAGTTCTTC.

The rearrangement joins TRBV28 to TRBJ1-3, with D unclear. The CDR3 totals 20 residues. V lost 6 bases to trimming and J lost 0 bases, with 27 bases between them. The germline V gene has CDR1 MDHEN and CDR2 SYDVKM. CDR3 loop: CASSSRRTPFFEVSGNTIYF. The CDR3 DNA reads as TGTGCCAGCAGCAGTCGGAGGACTCCGTTCTTTGAGGTCTCTGGAAACACCATATATTTT.

This chain uses TRBV5-1 with TRBJ2-1; possible D gene TRBD1, 5 bases. The CDR3 is 12 amino acids. Trimming left V 0 bases short and J 10 bases short, with 8 bases between. Germline CDR1 is SGHRS and CDR2 is YFSETQ. CDR3 in amino acids: CASSLEGNEQFF. The CDR3 coding sequence is TGCGCCAGCAGCTTGGAGGGGAACGAGCAGTTCTTC.

This clone was detected only once. The chain is built from TRBV18 and TRBJ1-6, with TRBD1 identical over 8 bases. Germline V gives CDR1 KGHSH, CDR2 LQKENI. CDR3 length: 16 amino acids. V gave up 1 base and J gave up 9 bases; unmatched junction bases: 8. Here the CDR3 DNA reads TGTGCCAGCTCACCACAAGGACAGGGAACGGGTTCACCCCTCCACTTT. Encoded protein: CASSPQGQGTGSPLHF.

As to this clone: Other DNA sequences in the same sample also yield this CDR3. This chain's CDR3 is CASSQAGNYGYTF. Here the CDR3 DNA reads TGTGCCAGCAGCCAAGCAGGGAACTATGGCTACACCTTC. The chain has TRBV3-1 (or the pseudogene TRBV3-2) and TRBJ1-2, with D perhaps matching TRBD1 (5 bases). V gave up 1 base and J gave up 2 bases, with 5 bases separating them. Germline V lookup: CDR1 LGHDT, CDR2 YNNKEL (reference sequence). The CDR3 is 13 amino acids.

This chain links TRBV19 with TRBJ1-1; no firm D call. CDR1 and CDR2 (germline): LNHDA, SQIVND (reference sequence). The CDR3 contains 13 residues. Trimming pared 3 bases from V and 5 bases from J, leaving 10 bases between. The CDR3 DNA follows: TGTGCCAGTAGTATCAAACAGCGGACTGAAGCTTTCTTT. Encoded protein: CASSIKQRTEAFF.

V and J are TRBV5-4 and TRBJ2-4; 12 nucleotides line up with TRBD1. Germline V gene data show CDR1 as SGHNT and CDR2 as YYREEE (reference sequence). The CDR3 loop spans 15 amino acids. V gave up 4 bases and J gave up 8 bases; unmatched junction bases: 7. The CDR3: CASSLGTGGAYIQYF. CDR3 nucleotide sequence: TGTGCCAGCAGCCTCGGGACAGGGGGCGCTTACATTCAGTACTTC. Looking up the rest from reference TRBV5-4 and TRBJ2-4 gives the full variable domain: ETGVTQSPTHLIKTRGQQVTLRCSSQSGHNTVSWYQQALGQGPQFIFQYYREEENGRGNFPPRFSGLQFPNYSSELNVNALELDDSALYLCASSLGTGGAYIQYFGAGTRLSVL.

The chain uses TRBV4-3 and TRBJ2-7; D uncertain. The germline gives CDR1 LGHNA, CDR2 YSLEER. This CDR3 is built from 14 residues. Trimming shortened V by 0 bases and J by 2 bases, and 8 bases separated the two germline ends. The DNA for the CDR3 is TGCGCCAGCAGCCAAGATAGATTAGCCTACGAGCAGTACTTC. Amino acids: CASSQDRLAYEQYF.

This clone was picked up a small number of times. The V gene is TRBV30, the J gene TRBJ2-2, with a possible D match to TRBD1 (6 bases). Germline V gene sequence: CDR1 GTSNPN, CDR2 SVGIG (reference sequence). V lost 5 bases and J lost 5, with 12 bases in between. The CDR3 runs 13 residues. In DNA form, the CDR3 reads TGTGCCTGGCTAATCAGGGGAACCGGGGAGCTGTTTTTT. Translating it yields CAWLIRGTGELFF.

The J gene is TRBJ2-5, the V gene TRBV7-2, with no clear D. V was cut by 1 base and J by 5 bases, with 8 bases left in between. Looked up from germline, CDR1 is SGHTA and CDR2 is FQGNSA. The CDR3 runs 13 residues. CDR3 amino acids: CASSLDVGETQYF. CDR3 in DNA: TGTGCCAGCAGCTTAGATGTCGGGGAGACCCAGTACTTC.

The rearrangement uses TRBV20-1 and TRBJ1-6; unclear D gene. The germline V and J ends were trimmed by 3 bases and 0 bases, with 9 bases remaining between them. The germline V gene has CDR1 DFQATT and CDR2 SNEGSKA (reference sequence). The CDR3 loop spans 15 amino acids. CDR3 residues: CSASSESSYNSPLHF. CDR3 sequence (DNA): TGCAGTGCTAGTTCGGAGAGCTCCTATAATTCACCCCTCCACTTT.

The CDR3 DNA reads TGTGCCCGCGGACAGGGCGGCACTGAAGCTTTCTTT. Its translation is CARGQGGTEAFF. The J gene is TRBJ1-1, the V gene TRBV2; the match to TRBD1 covers 8 bases. Germline CDR1 and CDR2: SNHLY and FYNNEI. This CDR3 has 12 amino acids. Trimming at V came to 11 bases and at J to 4 bases, leaving 6 bases not matched to a gene.

This clone was seen more than once but under ten times. The chain couples TRBV11-2 to TRBJ2-2; possibly TRBD1 for D (6 bases). Between the trimmed V and J ends, which lost 5 bases and 0 bases, there was a span of 16 bases. The CDR3 is 17 residues long. Germline V lookup: CDR1 SGHAT, CDR2 FQNNGV. CDR3 in DNA: TGTGCCAGCAGCCCGATTAGGGGGTCACCGAACACCGGGGAGCTGTTTTTT. Protein: CASSPIRGSPNTGELFF.

The CDR3 here is CASSSRDSARGEQYF. CDR3 coding DNA: TGTGCCAGCAGCTCGCGGGACAGTGCTAGAGGGGAGCAGTACTTC. The chain employs TRBV7-9 and TRBJ2-7; perhaps TRBD1 as D (7 bases). Germline V lookup: CDR1 SEHNR, CDR2 FQNEAQ (reference sequence). The CDR3 extends over 15 amino acids. Trimming removed 4 bases from V and 7 bases from J, with 20 bases in between.